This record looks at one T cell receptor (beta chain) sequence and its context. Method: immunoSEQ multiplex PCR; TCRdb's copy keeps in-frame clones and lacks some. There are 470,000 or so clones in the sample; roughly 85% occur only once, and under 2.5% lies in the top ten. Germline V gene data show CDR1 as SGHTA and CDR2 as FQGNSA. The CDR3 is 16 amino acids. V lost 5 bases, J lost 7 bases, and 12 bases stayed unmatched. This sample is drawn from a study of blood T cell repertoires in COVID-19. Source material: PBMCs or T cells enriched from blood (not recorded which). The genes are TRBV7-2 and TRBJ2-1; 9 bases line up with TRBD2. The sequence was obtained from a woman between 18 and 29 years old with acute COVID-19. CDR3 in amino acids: CASSPLKAGGRNEQFF. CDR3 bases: TGTGCCAGCAGCCCGCTTAAGGCGGGAGGGCGGAATGAGCAGTTCTTC.